A selection of T cell receptor beta chains follows, all from one sample in a study of spatial heterogeneity in lung cancer. TCRdb ran MiXCR on the 5' RACE reads and lists one entry per CDR3 protein. The sample records around 23,000 distinct CDR3 sequences, less than 3.5% being singletons. This specimen consisted of PBMCs, obtained at surgery. The receptors stem from a female donor with early-stage non-small cell lung cancer. Both conserved end residues are part of each CDR3. Fields, in order: clone size, V gene, D gene, J gene, CDR3 protein, CDR3 DNA. D genes are given only for firm matches. Clone size is shown for a subset of rows, as once, few, many or a class of expanded clone.

abundance: many; v_gene: TRBV27; d_gene: -; j_gene: TRBJ1-1; CDR3aa: CASSAGQFTEAFF; CDR3nt: TGTGCCAGCAGTGCTGGACAGTTCACTGAAGCTTTCTTT
abundance: many; v_gene: TRBV4-1; d_gene: -; j_gene: TRBJ2-2; CDR3aa: CASRGGTNTGELFF; CDR3nt: TGCGCCAGCAGAGGGGGGACGAACACCGGGGAGCTGTTTTTT
abundance: many; v_gene: TRBV24-1; d_gene: TRBD1; j_gene: TRBJ2-1; CDR3aa: CATSEVDRGWDEQFF; CDR3nt: TGTGCCACCAGTGAGGTGGACAGGGGGTGGGATGAGCAGTTCTTC
abundance: many; v_gene: TRBV7-6; d_gene: TRBD1; j_gene: TRBJ2-7; CDR3aa: CASSLGDRITYEQYF; CDR3nt: TGTGCCAGCAGCTTAGGGGACAGAATCACCTACGAGCAGTACTTC
abundance: few; v_gene: TRBV7-9; d_gene: TRBD1; j_gene: TRBJ2-5; CDR3aa: CASRLQGVQETQYF; CDR3nt: TGTGCCAGCAGACTACAGGGGGTTCAAGAGACCCAGTACTTC
abundance: many; v_gene: TRBV20-1; d_gene: -; j_gene: TRBJ2-7; CDR3aa: CSASRVSVAYEQYF; CDR3nt: TGCAGTGCTTCTAGGGTTAGCGTAGCCTACGAGCAGTACTTC
abundance: many; v_gene: TRBV11-1; d_gene: -; j_gene: TRBJ1-2; CDR3aa: CASSLEEGLGYGYTF; CDR3nt: TGTGCCAGCAGCTTAGAAGAGGGCTTGGGCTATGGCTACACCTTC
abundance: many; v_gene: TRBV29-1; d_gene: -; j_gene: TRBJ1-4; CDR3aa: CSVVLRGEEKLFF; CDR3nt: TGCAGCGTTGTCCTCCGGGGGGAGGAAAAACTGTTTTTT
abundance: many; v_gene: TRBV18; d_gene: -; j_gene: TRBJ2-1; CDR3aa: CASSPGRNEQFF; CDR3nt: TGTGCCAGCTCACCAGGGCGCAATGAGCAGTTCTTC
abundance: -; v_gene: TRBV12-3/TRBV12-4; d_gene: TRBD1; j_gene: TRBJ1-5; CDR3aa: CASRNQRTGVNQPQHF; CDR3nt: TGTGCCAGCAGGAACCAAAGGACAGGGGTAAATCAGCCCCAGCATTTT
abundance: many; v_gene: TRBV20-1; d_gene: -; j_gene: TRBJ2-1; CDR3aa: CSARDWGGLKNEQFF; CDR3nt: TGCAGTGCTAGAGACTGGGGCGGACTTAAAAATGAGCAGTTCTTC
abundance: many; v_gene: TRBV4-1; d_gene: TRBD2; j_gene: TRBJ2-7; CDR3aa: CASSPASGSYEQYF; CDR3nt: TGCGCCAGCAGCCCTGCCAGCGGGAGCTACGAGCAGTACTTC
abundance: many; v_gene: TRBV2; d_gene: -; j_gene: TRBJ1-3; CDR3aa: CASSEAGGFGNTIYF; CDR3nt: TGTGCCAGCAGTGAAGCTGGGGGGTTTGGAAACACCATATATTTT
abundance: -; v_gene: TRBV4-1; d_gene: -; j_gene: TRBJ2-1; CDR3aa: CASSQRSGPAYNEQFF; CDR3nt: TGCGCCAGCAGCCAACGAAGCGGGCCTGCTTACAATGAGCAGTTCTTC
abundance: many; v_gene: TRBV5-1; d_gene: -; j_gene: TRBJ2-7; CDR3aa: CASSLGGGRGYEQYF; CDR3nt: TGCGCCAGCAGCTTGGGAGGAGGCCGTGGGTACGAGCAGTACTTC
abundance: many; v_gene: TRBV9; d_gene: TRBD1; j_gene: TRBJ2-1; CDR3aa: CASSAPQGAIKNEQFF; CDR3nt: TGTGCCAGCAGCGCCCCCCAGGGGGCGATTAAGAATGAGCAGTTCTTC
abundance: many; v_gene: TRBV30; d_gene: -; j_gene: TRBJ1-2; CDR3aa: CAHLTVGYTF; CDR3nt: TGTGCCCACCTAACGGTCGGCTACACCTTC
abundance: many; v_gene: TRBV12-3/TRBV12-4; d_gene: TRBD2; j_gene: TRBJ2-3; CDR3aa: CASSLAAGSGRDTDTQYF; CDR3nt: TGTGCCAGCAGTTTAGCGGCGGGGAGCGGGAGGGACACAGATACGCAGTATTTT
abundance: -; v_gene: TRBV5-1; d_gene: TRBD1; j_gene: TRBJ2-1; CDR3aa: CASSLALQGGSYNEQFF; CDR3nt: TGCGCCAGCAGCTTGGCCCTACAGGGGGGTTCCTACAATGAGCAGTTCTTC
abundance: many; v_gene: TRBV7-2; d_gene: -; j_gene: TRBJ2-7; CDR3aa: CASSLVPGAVYEQYF; CDR3nt: TGTGCCAGCAGCTTAGTTCCGGGAGCGGTCTACGAGCAGTACTTC
abundance: -; v_gene: TRBV10-3; d_gene: -; j_gene: TRBJ1-2; CDR3aa: CATRGRDYGYTF; CDR3nt: TGTGCCACCAGGGGCAGAGACTATGGCTACACCTTC
abundance: few; v_gene: TRBV6-1; d_gene: TRBD1; j_gene: TRBJ1-2; CDR3aa: CASSISTGDGYTF; CDR3nt: TGTGCCAGCTCCATATCAACAGGGGATGGCTACACCTTC
abundance: many; v_gene: TRBV6-5; d_gene: -; j_gene: TRBJ2-7; CDR3aa: CASSYSGAYEQYF; CDR3nt: TGTGCCAGCAGTTACTCTGGCGCCTACGAGCAGTACTTC
abundance: many; v_gene: TRBV5-1; d_gene: -; j_gene: TRBJ2-3; CDR3aa: CASSLGHFSTDTQYF; CDR3nt: TGCGCCAGCAGCTTGGGACACTTCAGCACAGATACGCAGTATTTT
abundance: many; v_gene: TRBV7-9; d_gene: -; j_gene: TRBJ1-2; CDR3aa: CASTRSLPYGYTF; CDR3nt: TGTGCCAGCACCCGTTCGTTACCGTATGGCTACACCTTC
abundance: -; v_gene: TRBV27; d_gene: TRBD2; j_gene: TRBJ2-2; CDR3aa: CASHEAGRNTGELFF; CDR3nt: TGTGCCAGCCATGAAGCGGGGAGGAACACCGGGGAGCTGTTTTTT
abundance: many; v_gene: TRBV24-1; d_gene: -; j_gene: TRBJ1-5; CDR3aa: CATSPDGNQPQHF; CDR3nt: TGTGCCACCAGTCCTGACGGAAATCAGCCCCAGCATTTT
abundance: many; v_gene: TRBV20-1; d_gene: TRBD1; j_gene: TRBJ1-6; CDR3aa: CSARANGQGIVYGSPLHF; CDR3nt: TGCAGTGCTAGAGCCAACGGACAGGGCATAGTTTATGGCTCACCCCTCCACTTT
abundance: many; v_gene: TRBV27; d_gene: -; j_gene: TRBJ2-7; CDR3aa: CASSLSPVAYEQYF; CDR3nt: TGTGCCAGCAGTTTATCGCCCGTAGCCTACGAGCAGTACTTC
abundance: many; v_gene: TRBV16; d_gene: -; j_gene: TRBJ1-1; CDR3aa: CASSQFSSGMNTEAFF; CDR3nt: TGTGCCAGCAGCCAATTTTCGTCGGGCATGAACACTGAAGCTTTCTTT
abundance: many; v_gene: TRBV11-2; d_gene: -; j_gene: TRBJ2-1; CDR3aa: CASSLASSLAAYYNEQFF; CDR3nt: TGTGCCAGCAGCTTAGCCAGTTCATTAGCGGCCTACTACAATGAGCAGTTCTTC
abundance: many; v_gene: TRBV5-1; d_gene: TRBD1; j_gene: TRBJ1-4; CDR3aa: CASSLTGAATNEKLFF; CDR3nt: TGCGCCAGCAGCCTGACAGGGGCCGCAACTAATGAAAAACTGTTTTTT
abundance: many; v_gene: TRBV4-2; d_gene: TRBD2; j_gene: TRBJ2-1; CDR3aa: CASSQRSLAEALHEQFF; CDR3nt: TGTGCCAGCAGCCAAAGGTCCCTAGCGGAGGCCCTACATGAGCAGTTCTTC
abundance: many; v_gene: TRBV7-8; d_gene: -; j_gene: TRBJ2-1; CDR3aa: CASSPFRVDNEQFF; CDR3nt: TGTGCCAGCAGCCCGTTCAGGGTTGACAATGAGCAGTTCTTC
abundance: many; v_gene: TRBV6-1; d_gene: -; j_gene: TRBJ2-1; CDR3aa: CASLRGQGDQGQFF; CDR3nt: TGTGCCAGCTTGAGAGGCCAGGGAGACCAGGGGCAGTTCTTC
abundance: many; v_gene: TRBV27; d_gene: -; j_gene: TRBJ2-5; CDR3aa: CASSLAGPDQETQYF; CDR3nt: TGTGCCAGCAGTTTAGCAGGGCCCGACCAAGAGACCCAGTACTTC
abundance: medium-sized; v_gene: TRBV5-1; d_gene: -; j_gene: TRBJ2-5; CDR3aa: CASSLDGRGQETQYF; CDR3nt: TGCGCCAGCAGCTTGGACGGCAGGGGCCAAGAGACCCAGTACTTC
abundance: many; v_gene: TRBV2; d_gene: TRBD2; j_gene: TRBJ2-7; CDR3aa: CAAGRAGGRYEQYF; CDR3nt: TGTGCCGCTGGTCGAGCGGGAGGGCGCTACGAGCAGTACTTC
abundance: few; v_gene: TRBV6-6; d_gene: TRBD1; j_gene: TRBJ2-7; CDR3aa: CASSYSRTGVNEQYF; CDR3nt: TGTGCCAGCAGTTACTCGCGGACAGGGGTAAACGAGCAGTACTTC
abundance: many; v_gene: TRBV28; d_gene: TRBD1; j_gene: TRBJ1-4; CDR3aa: CASSSYRGLTGTNEKLFF; CDR3nt: TGTGCCAGCAGTTCCTACAGGGGTTTGACAGGAACTAATGAAAAACTGTTTTTT
abundance: many; v_gene: TRBV7-2; d_gene: -; j_gene: TRBJ1-1; CDR3aa: CASSTWGGGTEAFF; CDR3nt: TGTGCCAGCAGCACGTGGGGTGGCGGGACTGAAGCTTTCTTT
abundance: few; v_gene: TRBV9; d_gene: -; j_gene: TRBJ1-4; CDR3aa: CASSFRGRQATNEKLFF; CDR3nt: TGTGCCAGCAGCTTCCGGGGACGTCAAGCAACTAATGAAAAACTGTTTTTT
abundance: few; v_gene: TRBV29-1; d_gene: -; j_gene: TRBJ2-7; CDR3aa: CSVGRGDEQYF; CDR3nt: TGCAGCGTCGGCAGGGGGGACGAGCAGTACTTC
abundance: many; v_gene: TRBV27; d_gene: -; j_gene: TRBJ2-7; CDR3aa: CASMGGLNEQYF; CDR3nt: TGTGCCAGCATGGGGGGGCTTAACGAGCAGTACTTC
abundance: many; v_gene: TRBV12-3/TRBV12-4; d_gene: -; j_gene: TRBJ2-7; CDR3aa: CASSPGRAAEQYF; CDR3nt: TGTGCCAGCAGCCCCGGTCGAGCGGCGGAGCAGTACTTC
abundance: many; v_gene: TRBV6-1; d_gene: -; j_gene: TRBJ2-7; CDR3aa: CASSVSYISYEQYF; CDR3nt: TGTGCCAGCAGTGTCTCGTACATCTCCTACGAGCAGTACTTC
abundance: many; v_gene: TRBV5-5; d_gene: TRBD2; j_gene: TRBJ2-5; CDR3aa: CASSSLAGSETQYF; CDR3nt: TGTGCCAGCAGCTCACTAGCGGGATCAGAGACCCAGTACTTC
abundance: many; v_gene: TRBV10-3; d_gene: -; j_gene: TRBJ2-5; CDR3aa: CAISEYGKETQYF; CDR3nt: TGTGCCATCAGTGAGTACGGAAAAGAGACCCAGTACTTC
abundance: many; v_gene: TRBV27; d_gene: TRBD2; j_gene: TRBJ2-6; CDR3aa: CASSLFTSGSPTGANVLTF; CDR3nt: TGTGCCAGCAGTTTATTTACTAGCGGGAGCCCGACTGGGGCCAACGTCCTGACTTTC
abundance: many; v_gene: TRBV18; d_gene: TRBD1; j_gene: TRBJ1-1; CDR3aa: CASSRGGTEAFF; CDR3nt: TGTGCCAGCTCCAGGGGGGGCACTGAAGCTTTCTTT